A single sample is the source of the 18 T cell receptor beta chains below, sequenced in a study of shared clonotypes between healthy human individuals. Generated by immunoSEQ multiplex PCR, the TCRdb table keeps only in-frame clones and is missing some. The sample yields 2 million to 2.5 million clones, around 92% seen once. The sequenced sample was naive CD4+ T cells from PBMCs. As to subset: CD45RA+ positively selected. Receptors originate from a man aged 18 to 30 in good health. Some clones in this sample may be carry-over from other donors' samples.

This chain connects TRBV6-8 to TRBJ2-4, with 7 bases that match TRBD1. The V gene end was trimmed by 5 bases and the J gene end by 3 bases; junction bases not matched to a gene: 10. From germline, CDR1 is MNHGY and CDR2 SAAAGT. This CDR3 contains 16 residues. In nucleotides, the CDR3 is TGTGCCAGCAGTCACCCGGGACAGACTGTCAAAAACATTCAGTACTTC. Its protein product is CASSHPGQTVKNIQYF.

The DNA of the CDR3 is TGTGCCAGCAGTCAACAGGGGGCCAGGGCCGGGGAGCTGTTTTTT. Amino acid sequence: CASSQQGARAGELFF. The chain links TRBV2 to TRBJ2-2; 9 nucleotides line up with TRBD1. The V and J ends lost 5 bases and 6 bases, in that order; junction bases with no gene match: 7. The CDR3 consists of 15 residues. Germline V gives CDR1 SNHLY, CDR2 FYNNEI.

J is TRBJ1-5 and V is TRBV27, with D perhaps TRBD1 (5 bases). The CDR3 sequence is 19 residues long. V was clipped by 5 bases and J by 0 bases, with 23 bases between them. CDR1 and CDR2 from the germline V gene are MNHEY and SMNVEV (reference sequence). The chain's CDR3 is CASSPLRPGTAASNQPQHF. DNA for the CDR3: TGTGCCAGCAGTCCCTTGCGGCCCGGGACGGCAGCTAGCAATCAGCCCCAGCATTTT.

This sequence joins TRBV12-2 and TRBJ1-2. TRBV12-2 is recorded as a pseudogene. This CDR3 spans 17 amino acids. Here the CDR3 DNA reads TGTGCAAGTCGCTTGGGGGAGAATCCCACCCCCGTTTATGGCTACACCTTC. It is translated as CASRLGENPTPVYGYTF.

The rearrangement links TRBV7-3 to TRBJ1-1; TRBD1 is a possible D gene (5 bases). The germline V and J ends were trimmed by 5 bases and 1 base, with 14 bases remaining between them. CDR1 SGHTA and CDR2 FQGTGA come from the germline V gene. This CDR3 has 15 amino acids. The CDR3 coding sequence is TGTGCCAGCAGCCCCATGGGCGGGACGAACACTGAAGCTTTCTTT. This encodes CASSPMGGTNTEAFF.

This clone was detected only a few times. In DNA, the CDR3 is TGTGCCAGCAGTCTAGACAGGGTTGGAGGCTACACCTTC. Its protein product is CASSLDRVGGYTF. The genes are TRBV27 and TRBJ1-2; 7 bases line up with TRBD1. The CDR3 contains 13 residues. The germline gives CDR1 MNHEY, CDR2 SMNVEV (reference sequence). Trimming at V came to 5 bases and at J to 8 bases, leaving 8 bases not matched to a gene.

This chain joins TRBV7-2 and TRBJ1-1; 7 bases agree with TRBD1. The CDR3 is 15 residues long. Germline V gene lookup returns CDR1 SGHTA and CDR2 FQGNSA. The trim removed 2 bases at V and 0 bases at J, leaving 3 bases unmatched. CDR3 loop: CASSLITGVNTEAFF. The CDR3 region has the DNA TGTGCCAGCAGCTTAATAACAGGGGTGAACACTGAAGCTTTCTTT.

CDR3 DNA: TGCAGCGTGAACAGGGGTCACGAGCAGTACTTC. Protein sequence: CSVNRGHEQYF. V usage is TRBV29-1 and J usage is TRBJ2-7, with 7 positions matching TRBD1. Germline CDR1 SQVTM, CDR2 ANQGSEA. This CDR3 comprises 11 residues. V shed 6 bases and J 5 bases; nucleotides not matched to a gene: 4.

On this clone itself: One end of the junction varies from germline; a read error may be responsible. The rearrangement uses TRBV28 and TRBJ2-4; 7 nucleotides line up with TRBD1. The CDR3 sequence is 14 residues long. In germline, CDR1 is MDHEN, CDR2 SYDVKM. CDR3 sequence reads: CAGSTGAAKNIQYF. CDR3 DNA: TGTGCCGGCAGTACAGGGGCGGCCAAAAACATTCAGTACTTC.

V is TRBV12-2 and J is TRBJ2-7; the table's D call, TRBD2, has no DNA check behind it. TRBV12-2 is a pseudogene locus. The CDR3 has 13 residues. The CDR3 sequence is CASDLRENYEQYF. The CDR3 nucleotides read TGTGCAAGTGACCTGCGGGAGAATTACGAGCAGTACTTC.

The chain links TRBV6-6 to TRBJ1-5; D gene unclear. The CDR3 has 12 amino acids. The V end lost 4 bases, the J end lost 7 bases, and 8 bases lay between the germline ends. Germline-derived CDR1 and CDR2 are MNHNY and SVGAGI (reference sequence). CDR3 sequence (DNA): TGTGCCAGCAGTTCCGACAAGCAGCCCCAGCATTTT. Protein: CASSSDKQPQHF.

In nucleotides, the CDR3 is TGTGCCAGCAGCTCTTATCAGGGCAGGGACACTGAAGCTTTCTTT. Its translation: CASSSYQGRDTEAFF. The J gene is TRBJ1-1, the V gene TRBV5-4; D is possibly TRBD1 (5 bases). V shed 3 bases and J shed 3 bases, with 15 bases lying between them. The CDR3 loop spans 15 amino acids. Germline V CDR1 and CDR2: SGHNT, YYREEE (reference sequence). The complete variable domain, with remaining parts taken from reference TRBV5-4 and TRBJ1-1, reads ETGVTQSPTHLIKTRGQQVTLRCSSQSGHNTVSWYQQALGQGPQFIFQYYREEENGRGNFPPRFSGLQFPNYSSELNVNALELDDSALYLCASSSYQGRDTEAFFGQGTRLTVV.

J is TRBJ1-4 and V is TRBV10-2; D call uncertain. The length of the CDR3 is 13 residues. CDR1 and CDR2 from the germline V gene are WSHSY and SAAADI. The ends were cut back, 4 bases at V and 8 bases at J, with 11 bases in the middle. This CDR3 reads CASSVVLGEKLFF. CDR3 DNA sequence: TGCGCCAGCAGTGTGGTACTGGGCGAAAAACTGTTTTTT.

The count of this clone is one. The V call is TRBV5-1, the J call TRBJ1-5, with 8 bases aligning to TRBD1. The CDR3 consists of 17 residues. In germline, CDR1 is SGHRS, CDR2 YFSETQ. J was trimmed by 0 bases and V by 2 bases; bases with no gene match: 7. CDR3 coding DNA: TGCGCCAGCAGCTTAGGACAGGGACCTTATAGCAATCAGCCCCAGCATTTT. This encodes CASSLGQGPYSNQPQHF.

CDR3 coding DNA: TGCGCCAGCAGAGAGACAGGGGACATTCAGTACTTC. Translating it yields CASRETGDIQYF. The chain joins TRBV5-1 to TRBJ2-4; 8 bases agree with TRBD1. The trim removed 5 bases at V and 8 bases at J, leaving 3 bases unmatched. Germline loops: CDR1 SGHRS, CDR2 YFSETQ. This CDR3 comprises 12 residues. The variable domain in full, completed from reference TRBV5-1 and TRBJ2-4, reads KAGVTQTPRYLIKTRGQQVTLSCSPISGHRSVSWYQQTPGQGLQFLFEYFSETQRNKGNFPGRFSGRQFSNSRSEMNVSTLELGDSALYLCASRETGDIQYFGAGTRLSVL.

The genes are TRBV11-1 and TRBJ2-2; D is ambiguous. CDR1 and CDR2 from the germline V gene are SGHAT and FQDESV (reference sequence). This CDR3 is built from 17 residues. V dropped 5 bases and J dropped 5 bases, with 21 bases sitting between them. CDR3 protein: CASSPRGPLPFTGELFF. The CDR3 DNA reads as TGTGCCAGCAGCCCCAGAGGACCTCTCCCCTTTACCGGGGAGCTGTTTTTT. Using reference TRBV11-1 and TRBJ2-2 for the parts outside the CDR3, the full variable domain is EAEVAQSPRYKITEKSQAVAFWCDPISGHATLYWYRQILGQGPELLVQFQDESVVDDSQLPKDRFSAERLKGVDSTLKIQPAELGDSAMYLCASSPRGPLPFTGELFFGEGSRLTVL.

The rearrangement uses TRBV29-1 and TRBJ2-7; tentative D call: TRBD2 (6 bases). CDR1 and CDR2 from the germline V gene are SQVTM and ANQGSEA. This CDR3 region has 12 residues. Trimming removed 7 bases at V and 6 bases at J, with 16 bases between. The CDR3: CSAKGSGVEQYF. CDR3 sequence (DNA): TGCAGCGCGAAGGGATCGGGGGTCGAGCAGTACTTC.

The chain has TRBV4-1 and TRBJ1-1; perhaps TRBD1 as D (6 bases). Germline V CDR1 and CDR2: MGHRA, YSYEKL. The CDR3 sequence is 14 residues long. Trimming took off 4 bases at V and 3 bases at J, with 12 bases between the two ends. CDR3 region: CASSLYRAYTEAFF. In nucleotides, the CDR3 is TGCGCCAGCAGCCTCTACAGGGCCTACACTGAAGCTTTCTTT.